The sequence of this T cell receptor (beta chain) was determined in a study of cytomegalovirus exposure and HLA in healthy donors. Donors were ostensibly healthy at sampling, although undocumented immune exposures were probable. The primer mix had 60 Vbeta and 13 Jbeta primers. In the authors' workflow: The count from a later analysis was some 81 million unique TCR beta chains, some 12 million of them shared. Sequenced by immunoSEQ multiplex PCR; TCRdb stores in-frame clones only, minus some. For V, J and clone size, that table is used; D and trimming come from the DNA. The sample contains 90,000 to 130,000 clones, roughly 69% of which appear only once. Source material: PBMCs. The sequence was obtained from a woman aged 30 to 39 in good health and CMV-seronegative.

The CDR3 loop reads CASSSPKDKGYTF. The CDR3 nucleotides read TGTGCCAGCAGCTCACCCAAGGACAAAGGCTACACCTTC. The gene calls are TRBV6-5 and TRBJ1-2, with D tentatively TRBD1 (5 bases). The CDR3 has 13 amino acids. V was pared by 6 bases and J by 8 bases, with 16 bases between. Looked up from germline, CDR1 is MNHEY and CDR2 is SVGAGI.